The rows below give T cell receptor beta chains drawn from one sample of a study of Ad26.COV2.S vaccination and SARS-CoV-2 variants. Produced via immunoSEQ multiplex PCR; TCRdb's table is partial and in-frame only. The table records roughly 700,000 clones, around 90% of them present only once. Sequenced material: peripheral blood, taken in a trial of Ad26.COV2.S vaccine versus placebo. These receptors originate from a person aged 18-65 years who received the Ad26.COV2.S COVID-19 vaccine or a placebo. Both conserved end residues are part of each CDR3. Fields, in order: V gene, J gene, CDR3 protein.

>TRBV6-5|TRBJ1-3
CASSYSGGPGNTIYF
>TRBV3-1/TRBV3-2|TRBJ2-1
CASSTLAGGPWDEQFF
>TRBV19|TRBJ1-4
CASSIDTGAANEKLFF
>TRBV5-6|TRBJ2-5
CASSRMDISGETQYF
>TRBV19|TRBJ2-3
CASSKGQASTDTQYF
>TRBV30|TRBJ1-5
CAWSTLGNQPQHF
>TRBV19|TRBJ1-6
CASSNPGGRNSPLHF
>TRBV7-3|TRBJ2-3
CASSPQGGFTDTQYF
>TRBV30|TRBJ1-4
CAWSVDLRGVEKLFF
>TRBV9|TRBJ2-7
CASSVVPTGYEQYF
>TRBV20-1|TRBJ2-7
CSASSVYLAYEQYF
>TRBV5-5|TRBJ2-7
CASSLETAYEQYF
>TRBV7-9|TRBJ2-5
CASSPLTQETQYF
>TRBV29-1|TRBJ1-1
CSVVGQNTEAFF
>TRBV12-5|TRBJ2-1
CASGLDRDRGRIEQFF
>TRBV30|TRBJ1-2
CAWSVQGGYTF
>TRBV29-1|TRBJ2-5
CSDQDRDQETQYF
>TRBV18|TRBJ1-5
CASSTGQVQPQHF
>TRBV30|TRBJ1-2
CAWRRFTNYGYTF
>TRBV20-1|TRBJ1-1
CSATGDTEAFF
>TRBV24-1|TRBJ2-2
CATSDPGQSLTGELFF
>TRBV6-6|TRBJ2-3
CASRSRTPPSDTQYF
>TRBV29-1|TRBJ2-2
CSVRPGGTNTGELFF
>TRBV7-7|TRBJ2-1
CASSTGTLANEQFF
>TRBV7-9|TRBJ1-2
CASSPTVHRTANYGYTF
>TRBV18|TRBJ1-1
CAGGRGNTEAFF
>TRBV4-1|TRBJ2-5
CASSQTAGGGIKRPQYF
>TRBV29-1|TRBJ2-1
CSVPGLAESHWVNEQFF
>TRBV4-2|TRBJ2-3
CASSQGTTSGGTDTQYF
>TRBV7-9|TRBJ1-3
CASRDRAGNTIYF
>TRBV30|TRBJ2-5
CAWSIRLGGETQYF
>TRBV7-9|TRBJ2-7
CASSLAMTGYEQYF
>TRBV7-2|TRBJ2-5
CASSLGLVREGTQYF
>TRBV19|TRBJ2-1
CASSIVSPDPYNEQFF
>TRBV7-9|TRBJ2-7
CASSLVTRGLDEQYF
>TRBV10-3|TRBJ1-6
CAISGSPPGGTSPLHF
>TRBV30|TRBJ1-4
CAWGSREKLFF
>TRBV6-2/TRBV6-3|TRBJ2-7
CASSYTTSGGTYEQYF
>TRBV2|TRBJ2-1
CASSFLAGVSLNEQFF
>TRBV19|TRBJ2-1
CASSIQREGEQFF
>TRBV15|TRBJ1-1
CATSRPGLLNTEAFF
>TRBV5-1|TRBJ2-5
CASSLVPGSQETQYF
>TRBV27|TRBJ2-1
CASSTGLDVSEQFF
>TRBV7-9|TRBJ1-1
CASSSTGISEAFF
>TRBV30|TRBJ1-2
CAWSVGWGGYTF
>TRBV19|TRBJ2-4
CASTGRLAKNIQYF
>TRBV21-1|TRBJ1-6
CASSNGRQGKANSPLHF
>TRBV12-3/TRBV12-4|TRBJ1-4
CASARPNEKLFF
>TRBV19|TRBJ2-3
CASSVGLADTQYF